Listed here are 9 T cell receptor beta chains from one sample, sequenced in a study of blood T cell repertoires in COVID-19 (TCRdb year 2020). Library creation used the immunoSEQ multiplex PCR assay. The table comes from immuneACCESS by way of TCRdb, which keeps in-frame sequences with V and J called. Part of the clones is missing from these tables; in studies checked, under half for an unresolved V gene and the rest for unknown reasons. The sample table holds approximately 150,000 clones, of which 75% to 90% were seen once. The biggest ten clones account for 1.5% to 2% of the sample. Sequencing was done on a sample of peripheral blood. Receptors were obtained from a woman between 50 and 59 years old with acute or convalescent COVID-19.

This clone was counted once. The V and J genes are TRBV18 and TRBJ1-4; no firm D call. The CDR3 has 16 amino acids. The V and J ends lost 3 bases and 0 bases respectively, with 11 bases between them. Germline V gives CDR1 KGHSH, CDR2 LQKENI. The CDR3 reads CASSPPYAATNEKLFF. CDR3 DNA: TGTGCCAGCTCACCCCCGTATGCGGCAACTAATGAAAAACTGTTTTTT.

The chain combines TRBV3-1 (or the pseudogene TRBV3-2) with TRBJ2-1; perhaps TRBD2 as D (6 bases). Germline loops: CDR1 LGHDT, CDR2 YNNKEL (reference sequence). The germline V and J ends were trimmed by 2 bases and 4 bases, with 9 bases remaining between them. The CDR3 runs 14 residues. CDR3 coding DNA: TGTGCCAGCAGCCAATTAGCGGAGTACAATGAGCAGTTCTTC. This codes for CASSQLAEYNEQFF.

This clone has a handful of counts. The chain links TRBV6-5 to TRBJ1-2, with 8 nucleotides matching TRBD1. CDR1 is MNHEY and CDR2 is SVGAGI in the germline V gene. V dropped 2 bases and J dropped 2; count of bases not matched to a gene: 4. This CDR3 has 15 amino acids. This chain's CDR3 is CASSYTGGQNYGYTF. CDR3 in DNA: TGTGCCAGCAGTTACACAGGGGGGCAGAACTATGGCTACACCTTC.

The chain is built from TRBV7-2 and TRBJ1-2; a possible D gene is TRBD1 (5 bases). Trimming stripped 1 base from V and 5 bases from J, with 11 bases between. The CDR3 loop spans 14 amino acids. Germline V CDR1 and CDR2: SGHTA, FQGNSA. CDR3 protein: CASSLVQGPYGYTF. The CDR3 nucleotides are TGTGCCAGCAGCTTAGTGCAGGGTCCGTATGGCTACACCTTC.

The genes are TRBV9 and TRBJ2-7, with 9 bases that match TRBD2. V trimming: 2 bases; J trimming: 6 bases; junction bases outside the gene matches: 9. The CDR3 has 15 residues. Germline CDR1 and CDR2: SGDLS and YYNGEE. In nucleotides, the CDR3 is TGTGCCAGCAGCGTTTCCGGGACTAGCTTCGGCGAGCAGTACTTC. Translating it yields CASSVSGTSFGEQYF.

The V gene is TRBV3-1 (or the pseudogene TRBV3-2), the J gene TRBJ2-1; 8 positions match TRBD2. Looked up from germline, CDR1 is LGHDT and CDR2 is YNNKEL (reference sequence). CDR3 length: 14 residues. V shed 2 bases, J shed 9 bases, and the junction held 6 bases outside the gene matches. The CDR3 DNA reads TGTGCCAGCAGCCAACTAGCGGGCGTTGCTGAGCAGTTCTTC. Translation: CASSQLAGVAEQFF.

This rearrangement joins TRBV7-9 to TRBJ2-3, with D maybe TRBD1 (6 bases). Trimming took off 1 base at V and 3 bases at J, with 17 bases between the two ends. The CDR3 totals 17 residues. In germline, CDR1 is SEHNR, CDR2 FQNEAQ (reference sequence). This CDR3 is CASSLDDGLRGTDTQYF. DNA of the CDR3: TGTGCCAGCAGCTTAGATGATGGTCTCAGGGGAACAGATACGCAGTATTTT.

The rearrangement joins TRBV5-4 to TRBJ1-2, with 10 bases fitting TRBD1. Germline CDR1 and CDR2: SGHNT and YYREEE (reference sequence). The CDR3 contains 14 residues. After removal of 4 bases from V and 5 bases from J, the junction contained 5 bases not matched to a gene. The CDR3 nucleotides read TGTGCCAGCAGCCTGACAGGGGGCTGGTATGGCTACACCTTC. Translating it yields CASSLTGGWYGYTF.

The chain combines TRBV30 with TRBJ1-1, with a weak D call TRBD1 (6 bases). CDR3 length: 12 residues. Per the germline V gene, CDR1 is GTSNPN and CDR2 is SVGIG (reference sequence). Trimming removed 1 base at V and 8 bases at J, with 11 bases between. DNA of the CDR3: TGTGCCTGGAGTGCAGGGGTGGGAGAAGCTTTCTTT. It is translated as CAWSAGVGEAFF.